This T cell receptor beta chain was captured in a study of blood T cell repertoires in COVID-19. How the authors handled the data: How many nucleated cells were present was estimated from reference gene primer amplification. Sequencing used immunoSEQ multiplex PCR; TCRdb keeps in-frame clones, though not all of them. V and J calls and clone size follow that table, whereas D and trimming were derived from the DNA. The top ten clones hold 5.1% of a sample with tens of thousands of clones, over 75% of them seen once. The germline V gene encodes CDR1 MNHEY and CDR2 SVGAGI. Trimming took 5 bases from V and 4 from J; bases not matched to a gene: 5. The CDR3 is 14 amino acids.

This TCR was sampled from a human donor in a cohort sampled during active COVID-19. The sequenced sample was peripheral blood. V gene TRBV6-5 combines with J gene TRBJ2-3; 8 positions agree with TRBD2. In DNA form, the CDR3 reads TGTGCCAGCAGTACCTCGGGGGGGCCAGATACGCAGTATTTT. Protein sequence: CASSTSGGPDTQYF.